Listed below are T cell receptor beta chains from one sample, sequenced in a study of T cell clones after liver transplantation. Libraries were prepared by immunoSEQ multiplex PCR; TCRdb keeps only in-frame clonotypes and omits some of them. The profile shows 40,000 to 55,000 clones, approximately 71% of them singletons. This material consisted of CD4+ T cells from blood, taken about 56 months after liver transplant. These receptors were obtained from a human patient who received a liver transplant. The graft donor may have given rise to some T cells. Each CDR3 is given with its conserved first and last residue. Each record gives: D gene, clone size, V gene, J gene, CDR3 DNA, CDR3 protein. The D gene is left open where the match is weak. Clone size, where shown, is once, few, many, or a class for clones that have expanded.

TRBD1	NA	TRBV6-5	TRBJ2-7	TGTGCCAGCAGTCGCAGGGGGCCCTCCTACGAGCAGTACTTC	CASSRRGPSYEQYF
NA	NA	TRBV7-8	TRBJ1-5	TGTGCCAGCAGCTTAGGCAGGGGAGAACGGCAGCCCCAGCATTTT	CASSLGRGERQPQHF
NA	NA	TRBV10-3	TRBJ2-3	TGTGCCATCAGTGACGAGGGGGGTAGGCTCACAGATACGCAGTATTTT	CAISDEGGRLTDTQYF
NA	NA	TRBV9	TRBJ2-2	TGTGCCAGCAGCCAAGAGACAGTGCAGGCCACCGGGGAGCTGTTTTTT	CASSQETVQATGELFF
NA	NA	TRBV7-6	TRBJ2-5	TGTGCCAGCAGCTTCTATGGGTATTCGGGGGAGACCCAGTACTTC	CASSFYGYSGETQYF
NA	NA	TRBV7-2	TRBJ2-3	TGTGCCAGCAGCCCATCGCCCCCCCCAGATACGCAGTATTTT	CASSPSPPPDTQYF
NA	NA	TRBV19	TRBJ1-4	TGTGCCAGTAGTATAAGATCGGCTAATGAAAAACTGTTTTTT	CASSIRSANEKLFF
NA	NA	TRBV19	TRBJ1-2	TGTGCCAGTAGTATAGGAGGACTTAACTATGGCTACACCTTC	CASSIGGLNYGYTF
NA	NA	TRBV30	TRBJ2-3	TGTGCCTGGAACATGGGACTTCTCACAGATACGCAGTATTTT	CAWNMGLLTDTQYF
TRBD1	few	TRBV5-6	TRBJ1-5	TGTGCCAGCAGCGTGACAGGGAACAATCAGCCCCAGCATTTT	CASSVTGNNQPQHF
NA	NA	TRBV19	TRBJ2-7	TGTGCCACCAAGTATTCACTAGGCAACTACGAGCAGTACTTC	CATKYSLGNYEQYF
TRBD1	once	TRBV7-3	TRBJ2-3	TGTGCCAGCAGTCTGGCCGGGACAGGGGGCAAGGATACGCAGTATTTT	CASSLAGTGGKDTQYF
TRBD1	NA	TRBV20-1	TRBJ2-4	TGCAGTGTGGACAGGCAGTACTTC	CSVDRQYF